This record concerns one TCR beta chain sequence. What it binds is not known. This specimen belongs to a study of CD8+ T cells in alopecia areata. Overall study: Those treated were given oral tofacitinib at 5 to 10 mg twice daily. Points from the study as a whole: Significant decreases in scalp clonality and expanded CD8+ clones followed tofacitinib treatment.

The germline V and J ends were trimmed by 2 bases and 2 bases, with 4 bases remaining between them. Germline assignment: CDR1 SGHNT and CDR2 YENEEA. This CDR3 has 13 amino acids. Documented treatment: oral pan-JAK inhibitor, 5-10 mg twice daily. cDNA reverse transcribed from extracted RNA served as the sequencing template. TCRdb's table, derived via immunoSEQ multiplex PCR, lists solely in-frame clones and lacks some. In the table there are about 210,000 clones, 50% to 70% of which are singletons. The chain links TRBV11-3 to TRBJ2-1; D remains ambiguous. The sample here was CD4+ T cells sorted from blood, taken at week 4, from a patient treated with tofacitinib. The source of this sequence is a human donor with alopecia areata. CDR3 coding DNA: TGTGCCAGCAGCTTAATAGCCTACAATGAGCAGTTCTTC. It specifies CASSLIAYNEQFF.